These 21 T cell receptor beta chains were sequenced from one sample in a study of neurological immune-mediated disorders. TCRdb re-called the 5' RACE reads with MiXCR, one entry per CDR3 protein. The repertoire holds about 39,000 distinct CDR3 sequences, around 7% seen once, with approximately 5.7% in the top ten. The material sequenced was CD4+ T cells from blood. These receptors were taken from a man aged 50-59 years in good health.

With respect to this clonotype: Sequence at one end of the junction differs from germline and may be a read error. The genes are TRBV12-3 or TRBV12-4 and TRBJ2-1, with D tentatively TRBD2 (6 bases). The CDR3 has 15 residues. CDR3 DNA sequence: TGTGCCAGCAGGTTAGACTCTGCGGGACACAATGAGCAGTTCTTC. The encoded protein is CASRLDSAGHNEQFF.

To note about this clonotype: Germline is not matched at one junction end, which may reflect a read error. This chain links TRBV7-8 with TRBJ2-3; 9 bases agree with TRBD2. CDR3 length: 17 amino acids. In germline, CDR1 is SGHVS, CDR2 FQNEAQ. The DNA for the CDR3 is TGTGCCTGCAGTCCGACCCTAGCGGGAAAGAGGACAGATACGCAGTATTTT. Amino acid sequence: CACSPTLAGKRTDTQYF.

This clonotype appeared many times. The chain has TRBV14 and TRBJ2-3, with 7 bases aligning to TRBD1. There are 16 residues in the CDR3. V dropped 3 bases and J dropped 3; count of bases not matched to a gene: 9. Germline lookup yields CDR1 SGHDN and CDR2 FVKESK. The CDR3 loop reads CASSHGRGLRTDTQYF. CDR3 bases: TGTGCCAGCAGCCATGGCAGGGGGTTAAGGACAGATACGCAGTATTTT.

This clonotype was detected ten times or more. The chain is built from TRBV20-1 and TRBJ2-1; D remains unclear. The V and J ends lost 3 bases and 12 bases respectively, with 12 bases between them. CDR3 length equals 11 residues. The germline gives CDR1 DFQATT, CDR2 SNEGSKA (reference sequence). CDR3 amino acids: CSASHSSRQFF. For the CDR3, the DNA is TGCAGTGCTAGTCACTCCAGCCGGCAGTTCTTC.

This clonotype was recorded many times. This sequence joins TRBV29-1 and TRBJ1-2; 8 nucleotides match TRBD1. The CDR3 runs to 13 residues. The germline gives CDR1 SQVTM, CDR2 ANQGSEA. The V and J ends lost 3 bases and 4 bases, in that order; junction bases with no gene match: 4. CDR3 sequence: CSVDRDRCYGYTF. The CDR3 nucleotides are TGCAGCGTTGATAGGGACAGGTGCTATGGCTACACCTTC.

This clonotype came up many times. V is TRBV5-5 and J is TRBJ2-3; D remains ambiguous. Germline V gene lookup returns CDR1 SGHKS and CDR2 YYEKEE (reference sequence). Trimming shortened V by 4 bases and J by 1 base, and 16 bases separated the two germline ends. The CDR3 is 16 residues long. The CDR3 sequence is CASSRAPLWGTDTQYF. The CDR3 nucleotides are TGTGCCAGCAGCCGGGCCCCCCTTTGGGGCACAGATACGCAGTATTTT.

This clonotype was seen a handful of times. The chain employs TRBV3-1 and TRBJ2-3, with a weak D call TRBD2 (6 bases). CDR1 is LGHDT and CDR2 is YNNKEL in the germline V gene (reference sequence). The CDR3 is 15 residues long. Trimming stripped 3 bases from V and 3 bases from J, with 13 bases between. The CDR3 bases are TGTGCCAGCAGCCACCCGACTAGAAGTACAGATACGCAGTATTTT. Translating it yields CASSHPTRSTDTQYF.

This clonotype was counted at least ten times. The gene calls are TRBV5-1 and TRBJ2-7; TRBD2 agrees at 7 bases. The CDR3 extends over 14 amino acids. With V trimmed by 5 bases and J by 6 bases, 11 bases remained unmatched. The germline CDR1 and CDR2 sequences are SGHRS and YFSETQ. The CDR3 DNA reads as TGCGCCAGCAGTGATGGGAGCGGGGTTTCCGAGCAGTACTTC. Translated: CASSDGSGVSEQYF.

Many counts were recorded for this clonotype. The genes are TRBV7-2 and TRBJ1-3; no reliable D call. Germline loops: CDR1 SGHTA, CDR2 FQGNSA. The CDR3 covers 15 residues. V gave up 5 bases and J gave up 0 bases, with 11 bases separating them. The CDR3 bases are TGTGCCAGCAGCCCGCGGGTCAACTCTGGAAACACCATATATTTT. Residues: CASSPRVNSGNTIYF.

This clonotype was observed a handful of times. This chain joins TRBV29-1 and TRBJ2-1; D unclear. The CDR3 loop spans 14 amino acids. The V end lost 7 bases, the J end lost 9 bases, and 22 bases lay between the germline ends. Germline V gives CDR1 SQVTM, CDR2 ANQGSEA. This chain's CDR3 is CSACSFGGWGEQFF. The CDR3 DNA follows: TGCAGCGCCTGTTCTTTCGGCGGTTGGGGTGAGCAGTTCTTC.

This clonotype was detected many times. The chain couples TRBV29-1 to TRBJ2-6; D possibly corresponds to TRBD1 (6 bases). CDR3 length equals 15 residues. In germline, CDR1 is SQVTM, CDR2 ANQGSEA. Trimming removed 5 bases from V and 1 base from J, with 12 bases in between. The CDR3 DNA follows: TGCAGCGTTTTTATGGGGGCGTCTGGGGCCAACGTCCTGACTTTC. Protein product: CSVFMGASGANVLTF.

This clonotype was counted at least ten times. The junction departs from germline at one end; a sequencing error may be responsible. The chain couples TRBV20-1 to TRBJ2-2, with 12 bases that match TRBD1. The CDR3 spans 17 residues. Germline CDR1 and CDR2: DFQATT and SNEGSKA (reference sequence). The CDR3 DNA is TGCAGTGCTAGAGATGCGAAGGGACAGGGGGCCTTCGGGGAGCCGTTTTTT. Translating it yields CSARDAKGQGAFGEPFF.

The CDR3 nucleotides are TGTGCCAGCAGCTTCGACCGCGGTACGAATGAGCAGTTCTTC. This sequence encodes CASSFDRGTNEQFF. This chain connects TRBV11-2 to TRBJ2-1; D gene ambiguous. V lost 3 bases and J lost 7, with 13 bases in between. The germline gives CDR1 SGHAT, CDR2 FQNNGV. The CDR3 consists of 14 residues.

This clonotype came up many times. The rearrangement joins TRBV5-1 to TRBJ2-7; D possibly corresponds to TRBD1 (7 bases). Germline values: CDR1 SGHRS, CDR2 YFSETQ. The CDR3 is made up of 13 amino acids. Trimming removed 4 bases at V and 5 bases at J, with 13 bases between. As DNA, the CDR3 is TGCGCCAGCAGCCCAACAGGGGAGGACGAGCAGTACTTC. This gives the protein CASSPTGEDEQYF.

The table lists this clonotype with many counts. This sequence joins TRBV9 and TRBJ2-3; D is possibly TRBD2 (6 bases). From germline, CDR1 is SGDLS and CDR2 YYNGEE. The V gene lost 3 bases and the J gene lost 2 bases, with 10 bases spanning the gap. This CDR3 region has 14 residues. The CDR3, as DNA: TGTGCCAGCAGCGGTGGGAGGACCACAGATACGCAGTATTTT. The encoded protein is CASSGGRTTDTQYF.

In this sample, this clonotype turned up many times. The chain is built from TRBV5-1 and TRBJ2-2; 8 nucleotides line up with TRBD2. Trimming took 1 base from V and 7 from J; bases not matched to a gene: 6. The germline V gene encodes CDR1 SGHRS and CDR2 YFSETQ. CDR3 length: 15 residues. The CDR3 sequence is CASSLPAGDSGELFF. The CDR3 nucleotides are TGCGCCAGCAGCTTGCCAGCGGGAGACAGCGGGGAGCTGTTTTTT.

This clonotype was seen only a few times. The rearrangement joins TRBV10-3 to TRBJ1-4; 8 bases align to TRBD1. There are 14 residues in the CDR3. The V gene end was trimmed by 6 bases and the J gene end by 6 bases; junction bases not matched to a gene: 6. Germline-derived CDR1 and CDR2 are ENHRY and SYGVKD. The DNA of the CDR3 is TGTGCCATCAGCCCGGGACAGGAGTATGAAAAACTGTTTTTT. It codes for CAISPGQEYEKLFF.

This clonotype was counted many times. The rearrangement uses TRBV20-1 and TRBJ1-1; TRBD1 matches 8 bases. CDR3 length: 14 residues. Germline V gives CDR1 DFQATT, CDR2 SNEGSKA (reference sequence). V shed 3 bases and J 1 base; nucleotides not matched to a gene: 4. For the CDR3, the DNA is TGCAGTGCTAGCCGGACAGGGTCGAACACTGAAGCTTTCTTT. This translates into CSASRTGSNTEAFF.

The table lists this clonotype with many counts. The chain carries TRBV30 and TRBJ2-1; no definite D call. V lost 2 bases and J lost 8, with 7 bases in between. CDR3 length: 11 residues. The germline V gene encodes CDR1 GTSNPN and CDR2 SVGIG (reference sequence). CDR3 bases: TGTGCCTGGAGTCTTTCCCATGAGCAGTTCTTC. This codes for CAWSLSHEQFF.

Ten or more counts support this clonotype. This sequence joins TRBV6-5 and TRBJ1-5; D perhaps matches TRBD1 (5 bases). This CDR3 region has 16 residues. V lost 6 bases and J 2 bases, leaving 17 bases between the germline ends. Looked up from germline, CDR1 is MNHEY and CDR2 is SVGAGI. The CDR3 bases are TGTGCCAGCAGCTCCCTGGGCAGGGTGGGCAATCAGCCCCAGCATTTT. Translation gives CASSSLGRVGNQPQHF.

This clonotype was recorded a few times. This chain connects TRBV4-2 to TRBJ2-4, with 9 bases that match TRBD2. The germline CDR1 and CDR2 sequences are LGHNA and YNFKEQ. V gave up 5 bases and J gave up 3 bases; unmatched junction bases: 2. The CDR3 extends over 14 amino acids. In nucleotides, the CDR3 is TGTGCCAGCAGCTCGACTAGCGGCAAAAACATTCAGTACTTC. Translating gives CASSSTSGKNIQYF.